This entry lists 8 T cell receptor beta chains sequenced from one sample in a study of blood T cells in healthy people across ages. Primers used in a second PCR of about 7 to 12 cycles were a sample-barcoded 5' primer and a J-beta primer mix. TCRdb ran MiXCR on the 5' RACE reads and lists one entry per CDR3 protein. The profile shows some 900,000 distinct CDR3 sequences, 40% to 60% of them singletons. Source material: blood. The source of these receptors is a young man in good health.

This clonotype has only a few counts. This chain connects TRBV11-1 to TRBJ2-6; D is undetermined. The CDR3 length is 12 residues. Germline loops: CDR1 SGHAT, CDR2 FQDESV (reference sequence). V gave up 8 bases and J gave up 3 bases, with 5 bases separating them. The CDR3 loop reads CASLSGANVLTF. For the CDR3, the DNA is TGTGCCAGCCTCAGTGGGGCCAACGTCCTGACTTTC.

There are a few counts of this clonotype. V and J are TRBV7-9 and TRBJ1-1; a possible D gene is TRBD1 (5 bases). The V and J ends lost 5 bases and 4 bases respectively, with 14 bases between them. Germline lookup yields CDR1 SEHNR and CDR2 FQNEAQ (reference sequence). This CDR3 is built from 14 residues. The CDR3 coding sequence is TGTGCCAGCAGCACACAAGGGGTGGGCACTGAAGCTTTCTTT. This encodes CASSTQGVGTEAFF.

V and J are TRBV7-8 and TRBJ2-2; the D is unclear. CDR3 length equals 15 residues. The germline V and J ends were trimmed by 1 base and 5 bases, with 11 bases remaining between them. Germline V lookup: CDR1 SGHVS, CDR2 FQNEAQ. The chain's CDR3 is CASSLEGWGTGELFF. Here the CDR3 DNA reads TGTGCCAGCAGCTTAGAGGGTTGGGGAACCGGGGAGCTGTTTTTT.

This chain uses TRBV5-6 with TRBJ2-4; D is undetermined. Judging by the DNA end, TRBJ2-7 fits better; the J call may be wrong. The length of the CDR3 is 13 residues. Germline lookup yields CDR1 SGHDT and CDR2 YYEEEE. In DNA form, the CDR3 reads TGTGCCAGCAGCTCGGTTCCTCAATACGAGCAGTACTTC. This translates into CASSSVPQYEQYF.

This clonotype was observed a few times. The gene calls are TRBV4-2 and TRBJ1-2; D might be TRBD1 (5 bases). Per germline, CDR1 LGHNA and CDR2 YNFKEQ. The CDR3 covers 16 residues. V dropped 0 bases and J dropped 3 bases, with 14 bases sitting between them. CDR3 in amino acids: CASSQDGTSRYYGYTF. The CDR3 bases are TGTGCCAGCAGCCAAGATGGGACCTCGAGATACTATGGCTACACCTTC.

The chain has TRBV4-1 and TRBJ1-1; D is unresolved. The ends were cut back, 1 base at V and 1 base at J, with 10 bases in the middle. The germline CDR1 and CDR2 sequences are MGHRA and YSYEKL. The CDR3 spans 15 residues. CDR3 nucleotide sequence: TGCGCCAGCAGCCAAGGGGGAGGGTCGAACACTGAAGCTTTCTTT. Its translation: CASSQGGGSNTEAFF.

V usage is TRBV28 and J usage is TRBJ1-1; 9 bases are shared with TRBD1. The CDR3 spans 15 residues. Germline V lookup: CDR1 MDHEN, CDR2 SYDVKM. After removal of 3 bases from V and 4 bases from J, the junction contained 6 bases not matched to a gene. CDR3 region: CASSFEGQGTTEAFF. Here the CDR3 DNA reads TGTGCCAGCAGTTTTGAGGGACAGGGTACCACTGAAGCTTTCTTT.

The chain carries TRBV4-1 and TRBJ2-1, with TRBD2 identical over 11 bases. The CDR3 covers 18 residues. V gave up 4 bases and J gave up 2 bases; unmatched junction bases: 10. Germline V gene sequence: CDR1 MGHRA, CDR2 YSYEKL. The chain's CDR3 is CASSPIAGGPLAYNEQFF. The CDR3 nucleotides read TGCGCCAGCAGCCCTATAGCGGGGGGGCCGTTGGCCTACAATGAGCAGTTCTTC.